The 32 T cell receptor beta chains presented below share a single source sample, sequenced in a study of blood T cell repertoires in COVID-19. Some clones are missing from TCRdb's copy, which holds only in-frame ones; the method was immunoSEQ multiplex PCR. Of tens of thousands of clones listed, over 75% are singletons. Sequenced sample: peripheral blood. The origin of the receptors is a man aged 50 to 60 with active COVID-19.

This clone was recorded once. The rearrangement links TRBV19 to TRBJ1-1, with unresolved D. Per the germline V gene, CDR1 is LNHDA and CDR2 is SQIVND (reference sequence). The ends were cut back, 3 bases at V and 10 bases at J, with 18 bases in the middle. The CDR3 extends over 14 amino acids. Here the CDR3 DNA reads TGTGCCAGTAGTATCTTCGGGGAGCCCCCGATAGCTTTCTTT. Residues: CASSIFGEPPIAFF.

The chain links TRBV11-2 to TRBJ2-1; 8 nucleotides agree with TRBD2. The CDR3 contains 17 residues. CDR1 is SGHAT, CDR2 FQNNGV, per germline. With 6 bases clipped from V and 2 bases from J, the junction kept 12 bases outside the gene matches. CDR3 residues: CASRSIKGLGTYNEQFF. The CDR3 DNA is TGTGCCAGCAGGAGCATCAAGGGACTAGGGACCTACAATGAGCAGTTCTTC.

This clone appeared a few times. The J gene is TRBJ2-1, the V gene TRBV7-9; TRBD2 matches at 11 bases. J gave up 6 bases and V 1 base, and 2 bases lay outside the gene matches. The CDR3 runs 15 residues. CDR1 is SEHNR, CDR2 FQNEAQ, per germline (reference sequence). Here the CDR3 reads CASSLGTSGSNEQFF. In DNA, the CDR3 is TGTGCCAGCAGCTTAGGAACTAGCGGGAGCAATGAGCAGTTCTTC.

V gene TRBV19 combines with J gene TRBJ1-3; 7 nucleotides agree with TRBD1. After removal of 6 bases from V and 0 bases from J, the junction contained 11 bases not matched to a gene. Germline-derived CDR1 and CDR2 are LNHDA and SQIVND (reference sequence). This CDR3 is 17 amino acids long. The CDR3 bases are TGTGCCAGTAGCCCGACAGGGTCTGGCTACTCTGGAAACACCATATATTTT. Translating gives CASSPTGSGYSGNTIYF.

The genes are TRBV7-9 and TRBJ2-2; 7 positions agree with TRBD1. Germline trimming cut 8 bases from V and 4 bases from J; bases unmatched to any gene: 4. The germline V gene encodes CDR1 SEHNR and CDR2 FQNEAQ (reference sequence). The CDR3 covers 13 residues. CDR3 protein: CASYAGGTGELFF. The CDR3 DNA reads TGTGCCAGCTACGCAGGGGGCACCGGGGAGCTGTTTTTT.

This chain joins TRBV5-4 and TRBJ2-1; 7 bases match TRBD2. V lost 3 bases and J lost 10; bases outside the gene matches: 10. The germline gives CDR1 SGHNT, CDR2 YYREEE (reference sequence). The CDR3 loop spans 14 amino acids. DNA for the CDR3: TGTGCCAGCAGCTCCGGGGGGAACCTCCACGAGCAGTTCTTC. This encodes CASSSGGNLHEQFF.

The CDR3: CASSFGGWDGELFF. DNA of the CDR3: TGTGCCAGCAGCTTCGGAGGGTGGGACGGGGAGCTGTTTTTT. The V gene is TRBV11-3, the J gene TRBJ2-2, with a weak D call TRBD2 (6 bases). CDR1 SGHNT and CDR2 YENEEA come from the germline V gene. The CDR3 consists of 14 residues. V was pared by 3 bases and J by 7 bases, with 12 bases between. Combining the CDR3 with reference TRBV11-3 and TRBJ2-2 gives the whole variable domain EAGVVQSPRYKIIEKKQPVAFWCNPISGHNTLYWYLQNLGQGPELLIRYENEEAVDDSQLPKDRFSAERLKGVDSTLKIQPAELGDSAVYLCASSFGGWDGELFFGEGSRLTVL.

This chain joins TRBV6-6 and TRBJ1-1; 9 bases fit TRBD1. This CDR3 is built from 15 residues. J lost 3 bases, V lost 11 bases, and 13 bases had no gene match. Germline V lookup: CDR1 MNHNY, CDR2 SVGAGI (reference sequence). DNA for the CDR3: TGTGCCTGCCGGCCGATGGGACAGGGCGACACTGAAGCTTTCTTT. It codes for CACRPMGQGDTEAFF.

This chain's CDR3 is CASSPQGNEQFF. The CDR3 DNA reads as TGTGCCAGCAGTCCTCAGGGTAATGAGCAGTTCTTC. This chain uses TRBV7-3 with TRBJ2-1; tentatively, D is TRBD1 (5 bases). Per germline, CDR1 SGHTA and CDR2 FQGTGA. The CDR3 contains 12 residues. V lost 6 bases and J lost 7, with 10 bases in between. The full variable domain, its missing parts supplied by reference TRBV7-3 and TRBJ2-1, is GAGVSQTPSNKVTEKGKYVELRCDPISGHTALYWYRQSLGQGPEFLIYFQGTGAADDSGLPNDRFFAVRPEGSVSTLKIQRTERGDSAVYLCASSPQGNEQFFGPGTRLTVL.

This clone was recorded once. This CDR3 reads CASSLGPGNTIYF. CDR3 in DNA: TGCGCCAGCAGCTTGGGGCCTGGAAACACCATATATTTT. The chain employs TRBV5-1 and TRBJ1-3; D gene unclear. Trimming removed 0 bases at V and 2 bases at J, with 3 bases between. This CDR3 is 13 amino acids long. Germline assignment: CDR1 SGHRS and CDR2 YFSETQ.

The chain has TRBV5-1 and TRBJ2-1; 13 nucleotides align to TRBD2. J was trimmed by 5 bases and V by 4 bases; bases with no gene match: 12. This CDR3 has 18 residues. The germline CDR1 and CDR2 sequences are SGHRS and YFSETQ. The chain's CDR3 is CASSIAPSGTSGNNEQFF. In DNA form, the CDR3 reads TGCGCCAGCAGCATTGCCCCTTCCGGGACTAGCGGGAACAATGAGCAGTTCTTC.

The table lists this clone with a count of one. The V call is TRBV19, the J call TRBJ1-6; D unclear. V lost 7 bases, J lost 7 bases, and 8 bases lay in between. The germline V gene has CDR1 LNHDA and CDR2 SQIVND (reference sequence). This CDR3 has 12 amino acids. The CDR3 nucleotides read TGTGCCAGTACGAGGGCGAATTCACCCCTCCACTTT. It yields the protein CASTRANSPLHF.

This clone was observed a few times. The J gene is TRBJ1-2, the V gene TRBV3-1 (or the pseudogene TRBV3-2); 11 bases line up with TRBD1. Germline assignment: CDR1 LGHDT and CDR2 YNNKEL (reference sequence). After removal of 3 bases from V and 7 bases from J, the junction contained 19 bases not matched to a gene. The CDR3 covers 19 residues. In DNA, the CDR3 is TGTGCCAGCAGCCACGTTATTCGGACAGGGGGCTTACTAGGTCGTGGCTACACCTTC. It translates to CASSHVIRTGGLLGRGYTF.

The J gene is TRBJ2-2, the V gene TRBV5-4; D remains ambiguous. This CDR3 region has 14 residues. Trimming took 4 bases from V and 1 from J, leaving 8 bases between them. Germline CDR1 is SGHNT and CDR2 is YYREEE (reference sequence). The CDR3 reads CASSARQNTGELFF. CDR3 in DNA: TGTGCCAGCAGCGCCAGACAGAACACCGGGGAGCTGTTTTTT.

J is TRBJ2-7 and V is TRBV11-2; TRBD2 matches at 9 bases. This CDR3 has 15 residues. Germline loops: CDR1 SGHAT, CDR2 FQNNGV. Unmatched junction bases numbered 6, after V lost 6 bases and J lost 0 bases. The CDR3: CASSSTSGSSYEQYF. In DNA, the CDR3 is TGTGCCAGCAGTTCGACTAGCGGAAGCTCCTACGAGCAGTACTTC.

As regards this clone: At one of its ends the junction is not consistent with the germline gene, which may arise from a read error. This sequence joins TRBV7-7 and TRBJ2-5; 7 bases are a match to TRBD1. The germline CDR1 and CDR2 sequences are SSHAT and FNYEAQ (reference sequence). The CDR3 length is 14 residues. CDR3 sequence (DNA): TGTGCTAGCAGCCCTGACAGGGTGGGAGAGACCCAGTACTTC. Protein product: CASSPDRVGETQYF.

This clone came up a few times. The rearrangement uses TRBV5-1 and TRBJ1-3; D gene ambiguous. The CDR3 is 13 residues long. The ends were cut back, 0 bases at V and 3 bases at J, with 4 bases in the middle. Germline V gene lookup returns CDR1 SGHRS and CDR2 YFSETQ. The CDR3 region is CASSLDSGNTIYF. The CDR3 nucleotides read TGCGCCAGCAGCTTGGACAGTGGAAACACCATATATTTT. Full variable domain (missing parts from reference TRBV5-1 and TRBJ1-3): KAGVTQTPRYLIKTRGQQVTLSCSPISGHRSVSWYQQTPGQGLQFLFEYFSETQRNKGNFPGRFSGRQFSNSRSEMNVSTLELGDSALYLCASSLDSGNTIYFGEGSWLTVV.

The V and J genes are TRBV11-2 and TRBJ2-3, with TRBD2 identical over 12 bases. The J segment lost 5 bases and the V segment lost 5 bases, leaving 8 bases of the junction unmatched. In germline, CDR1 is SGHAT, CDR2 FQNNGV. This CDR3 region has 16 residues. CDR3 nucleotides: TGTGCCAGCAGCCGAATGACTAGCGGGAGTCTAGATACGCAGTATTTT. It encodes CASSRMTSGSLDTQYF.

This chain joins TRBV4-2 and TRBJ1-2, with TRBD1 identical over 7 bases. There are 15 residues in the CDR3. Germline values: CDR1 LGHNA, CDR2 YNFKEQ. V lost 0 bases, J lost 2 bases, and 3 bases stayed unmatched. Here the CDR3 DNA reads TGTGCCAGCAGCCAAGAGGAGGGGGCGAACTATGGCTACACCTTC. This gives the protein CASSQEEGANYGYTF.

The chain employs TRBV6-5 and TRBJ1-5; no clear D. CDR1 and CDR2 from the germline V gene are MNHEY and SVGAGI. The CDR3 is made up of 15 amino acids. V was shortened by 5 bases and J by 7 bases, with 18 bases between the two germline ends. The CDR3 sequence is CASSPGRGFKQPQHF. For the CDR3, the DNA is TGTGCCAGCAGTCCCGGTCGGGGATTCAAGCAGCCCCAGCATTTT.

The rearrangement uses TRBV9 and TRBJ2-1; possibly TRBD2 for D (6 bases). The germline gives CDR1 SGDLS, CDR2 YYNGEE. Trimming left V 0 bases short and J 4 bases short, with 14 bases between. CDR3 length equals 16 residues. CDR3 residues: CASSVGRELGYNEQFF. The CDR3 bases are TGTGCCAGCAGCGTAGGACGGGAGCTTGGGTACAATGAGCAGTTCTTC.

The rearrangement uses TRBV6-5 and TRBJ1-3, with D uncertain. Germline V gene sequence: CDR1 MNHEY, CDR2 SVGAGI. V gave up 2 bases and J gave up 8 bases, with 10 bases separating them. The CDR3 has 13 amino acids. The CDR3 DNA is TGTGCCAGCAGTTACCTATACAGCCACACCATATATTTT. Its translation: CASSYLYSHTIYF.

V and J are TRBV6-6 and TRBJ1-3; TRBD1 might be the D (6 bases). The CDR3 has 13 residues. Per the germline V gene, CDR1 is MNHNY and CDR2 is SVGAGI (reference sequence). V gave up 9 bases and J gave up 2 bases, with 11 bases separating them. The chain's CDR3 is CASAGVAGNTIYF. DNA of the CDR3: TGTGCCAGTGCAGGGGTTGCTGGAAACACCATATATTTT.

The chain combines TRBV19 with TRBJ1-4; 7 nucleotides line up with TRBD1. This CDR3 region has 15 residues. Germline V gives CDR1 LNHDA, CDR2 SQIVND (reference sequence). With V trimmed by 4 bases and J by 6 bases, 8 bases remained unmatched. CDR3 sequence: CASSTRDRRYEKLFF. CDR3 sequence (DNA): TGTGCCAGTAGTACCAGGGACAGACGGTATGAAAAACTGTTTTTT. Supplemented by reference TRBV19 and TRBJ1-4, the full variable domain reads DGGITQSPKYLFRKEGQNVTLSCEQNLNHDAMYWYRQDPGQGLRLIYYSQIVNDFQKGDIAEGYSVSREKKESFPLTVTSAQKNPTAFYLCASSTRDRRYEKLFFGSGTQLSVL.

The gene calls are TRBV21-1 and TRBJ1-2. TRBV21-1 is annotated as a pseudogene. This CDR3 comprises 12 residues. Here the CDR3 DNA reads TGTGCCAGCAGCCCGGGGGGGTATGGCTACACCTTC. It yields the protein CASSPGGYGYTF.

The chain links TRBV5-4 to TRBJ2-3, with TRBD2 matching 10 bases. The V gene end was trimmed by 0 bases and the J gene end by 1 base; junction bases not matched to a gene: 2. The germline gives CDR1 SGHNT, CDR2 YYREEE (reference sequence). The CDR3 length is 16 residues. The CDR3 coding sequence is TGTGCCAGCAGCTTGGATCTAGCGGGGGGCACAGATACGCAGTATTTT. Its protein is CASSLDLAGGTDTQYF.

About this clone: The same CDR3 is also encoded by other DNA sequences in this sample. The chain combines TRBV19 with TRBJ1-6; D ambiguous. The germline V and J ends were trimmed by 9 bases and 0 bases, with 6 bases remaining between them. The CDR3 totals 13 residues. Per the germline V gene, CDR1 is LNHDA and CDR2 is SQIVND (reference sequence). The CDR3 DNA reads TGTGCCAGCCGGGGCTCCTATAATTCACCCCTCCACTTT. Its protein product is CASRGSYNSPLHF.

V is TRBV7-8 and J is TRBJ1-5, with 7 bases identical to TRBD1. The CDR3 length is 15 residues. Germline trimming cut 5 bases from V and 6 bases from J; bases unmatched to any gene: 10. Germline values: CDR1 SGHVS, CDR2 FQNEAQ. The CDR3 protein is CASSRDRILFQPQHF. The DNA of the CDR3 is TGTGCCAGCAGCCGGGACAGAATCTTATTTCAGCCCCAGCATTTT.

The chain has TRBV5-6 and TRBJ2-3, with a weak D call TRBD2 (7 bases). V lost 4 bases, J lost 7 bases, and 16 bases lay in between. Germline CDR1 is SGHDT and CDR2 is YYEEEE. This CDR3 has 14 residues. CDR3 amino acids: CASSRSGGPNTQYF. The CDR3 DNA reads as TGTGCCAGCAGCCGGTCCGGGGGGCCCAATACGCAGTATTTT.

This chain links TRBV5-1 with TRBJ2-1; 10 bases are shared with TRBD2. The V gene's germline CDR1 is SGHRS and CDR2 YFSETQ. The CDR3 length is 15 residues. V dropped 3 bases and J dropped 7; count of bases not matched to a gene: 7. The CDR3 region has the DNA TGCGCCAGCAGCTCGACTAGCGGGTTCGGGAATGAGCAGTTCTTC. It codes for CASSSTSGFGNEQFF.

The V call is TRBV29-1, the J call TRBJ2-3; D possibly corresponds to TRBD1 (6 bases). V dropped 4 bases and J dropped 4 bases, with 18 bases sitting between them. The length of the CDR3 is 15 residues. Germline V gene sequence: CDR1 SQVTM, CDR2 ANQGSEA. Here the CDR3 DNA reads TGCAGCGTTGGACCCGACAGGCTGAGAGCAGATACGCAGTATTTT. The encoded protein is CSVGPDRLRADTQYF.

The V call is TRBV20-1, the J call TRBJ1-6; TRBD1 matches 8 bases. The length of the CDR3 is 13 residues. Germline V gene data show CDR1 as DFQATT and CDR2 as SNEGSKA (reference sequence). Trimming cost V 3 bases and J 9 bases; bases outside gene matches: 4. The CDR3 region is CSASGQGGSPLHF. The CDR3 DNA reads as TGCAGTGCTAGTGGACAGGGAGGTTCACCCCTCCACTTT.